The entry below gives a single T cell receptor beta chain sequence along with its context. As yet, its antigen is unknown. The sample is drawn from a study of pediatric ulcerative colitis. Notes on the study in general: Ulcerative colitis patients shared more blood-rectal clones than controls.

Germline V gives CDR1 MNHNS, CDR2 SASEGT. The CDR3 contains 17 residues. The V end was cut by 3 bases, the J end by 1 base, with 15 bases between. One to two pinch biopsies were taken from the rectum during colonoscopy. No immunosuppressive drugs were given to ulcerative colitis patients before diagnostic colonoscopy. Each sample received Survey-level depth of up to 500,000 reads. Method: immunoSEQ multiplex PCR; TCRdb's copy keeps in-frame clones and lacks some. The table includes some 40,000 clones, around 75% detected once. The source is a boy aged 5 to 17 with severe ulcerative colitis. The sample taken for sequencing was gut tissue. The rearrangement uses TRBV6-1 and TRBJ2-2; TRBD2 is a possible D gene (6 bases). This chain's CDR3 is CASSEGRWGRNTGELFF. The CDR3 nucleotides read TGTGCCAGCAGTGAGGGGAGGTGGGGCCGGAACACCGGGGAGCTGTTTTTT.